One and the same sample provided the 28 T cell receptor beta chains below, sequenced in a study of blood T cell repertoires in COVID-19. Produced via immunoSEQ multiplex PCR; TCRdb's table is partial and in-frame only. The sample has some 320,000 clones; roughly nine tenths are singletons. What was sequenced was PBMCs or T cells enriched from blood (not recorded which). These receptors came from a man aged 55 to 70 who had recovered from COVID-19.

The chain carries TRBV11-2 and TRBJ2-1, with D perhaps TRBD1 (5 bases). Trimming left V 5 bases short and J 0 bases short, with 11 bases between. Germline V gene sequence: CDR1 SGHAT, CDR2 FQNNGV. CDR3 length: 15 amino acids. CDR3 region: CASSLGPSSYNEQFF. In DNA form, the CDR3 reads TGTGCCAGCAGCCTGGGGCCGAGCTCCTACAATGAGCAGTTCTTC.

The chain couples TRBV11-2 to TRBJ2-5; D is possibly TRBD1 (6 bases). The germline V and J ends were trimmed by 2 bases and 4 bases, with 11 bases remaining between them. CDR3 length equals 14 residues. Germline CDR1 is SGHAT and CDR2 is FQNNGV. The CDR3 region is CASSLNRVRETQYF. The CDR3 DNA reads as TGTGCCAGCAGCTTAAACAGGGTCCGAGAGACCCAGTACTTC. The full variable domain, completed using reference TRBV11-2 and TRBJ2-5, is EAGVAQSPRYKIIEKRQSVAFWCNPISGHATLYWYQQILGQGPKLLIQFQNNGVVDDSQLPKDRFSAERLKGVDSTLKIQPAKLEDSAVYLCASSLNRVRETQYFGPGTRLLVL.

The chain employs TRBV7-9 and TRBJ2-1; 9 bases match TRBD2. Germline V CDR1 and CDR2: SEHNR, FQNEAQ (reference sequence). This CDR3 has 19 amino acids. Trimming removed 4 bases from V and 5 bases from J; junction bases left unmatched: 18. CDR3 DNA: TGTGCCAGCAGCTCCACCCTAACTCTTAGGCGGGGGGGAAACAATGAGCAGTTCTTC. Residues: CASSSTLTLRRGGNNEQFF.

The chain's CDR3 is CASSSTPQSSYEQYF. CDR3 sequence (DNA): TGTGCCAGCAGTTCGACCCCACAGAGCTCCTACGAGCAGTACTTC. This chain joins TRBV27 and TRBJ2-7; D is unclear. The CDR3 has 15 amino acids. Trimming stripped 4 bases from V and 0 bases from J, with 13 bases between. Germline V gene data show CDR1 as MNHEY and CDR2 as SMNVEV (reference sequence).

This clone was detected only once. J is TRBJ1-2 and V is TRBV19; TRBD1 matches 9 bases. Unmatched junction bases numbered 5, after V lost 10 bases and J lost 5 bases. Germline V gene sequence: CDR1 LNHDA, CDR2 SQIVND (reference sequence). This CDR3 is built from 12 residues. CDR3 in amino acids: CATGTGKYGYTF. The CDR3 coding sequence is TGTGCCACAGGGACAGGGAAGTATGGCTACACCTTC.

The chain has TRBV18 and TRBJ2-1; 8 bases agree with TRBD2. Germline CDR1 is KGHSH and CDR2 is LQKENI. Losses at the gene ends were 0 bases for V and 3 bases for J; bases not matched to a gene: 4. The CDR3 runs 16 residues. The CDR3: CASSPPLLADYNEQFF. CDR3 sequence (DNA): TGTGCCAGCTCACCACCCTTACTAGCGGACTACAATGAGCAGTTCTTC.

The V call is TRBV24-1, the J call TRBJ2-2; TRBD2 agrees at 8 bases. The V gene's germline CDR1 is KGHDR and CDR2 SFDVKD. The CDR3 totals 17 residues. Trimming at V came to 0 bases and at J to 2 bases, leaving 4 bases not matched to a gene. The CDR3 sequence is CATSDLPGRDNTGELFF. In DNA, the CDR3 is TGTGCCACCAGTGATTTGCCCGGGAGGGATAACACCGGGGAGCTGTTTTTT.

The chain has TRBV19 and TRBJ1-1; the D is unclear. This CDR3 has 15 residues. V was shortened by 2 bases and J by 4 bases, with 14 bases between the two germline ends. In germline, CDR1 is LNHDA, CDR2 SQIVND (reference sequence). The CDR3 nucleotides are TGTGCCAGTAGTATACCTACTCGAGGGCCCACTGAAGCTTTCTTT. Encoded protein: CASSIPTRGPTEAFF.

The chain employs TRBV4-3 and TRBJ2-5, with 7 bases fitting TRBD2. Germline trimming cut 0 bases from V and 5 bases from J; bases unmatched to any gene: 6. This CDR3 region has 15 residues. CDR1 and CDR2 (germline): LGHNA, YSLEER. The DNA for the CDR3 is TGCGCCAGCAGCCAAGAGAGGCAGGGAGGGGAGACCCAGTACTTC. It specifies CASSQERQGGETQYF.

The chain uses TRBV6-5 and TRBJ1-6, with TRBD1 matching 7 bases. Losses at the gene ends were 7 bases for V and 5 bases for J; bases not matched to a gene: 8. The CDR3 contains 15 residues. The germline V gene encodes CDR1 MNHEY and CDR2 SVGAGI. The CDR3: CASMYRGLDNSPLHF. In DNA form, the CDR3 reads TGTGCCAGCATGTACAGGGGACTGGATAATTCACCCCTCCACTTT.

V and J are TRBV27 and TRBJ2-3; 9 bases match TRBD2. The V gene's germline CDR1 is MNHEY and CDR2 SMNVEV (reference sequence). There are 16 residues in the CDR3. J lost 1 base, V lost 2 bases, and 4 bases had no gene match. In DNA, the CDR3 is TGTGCCAGCAGTTTACTTGGCGGGAGGGGCACAGATACGCAGTATTTT. Its protein is CASSLLGGRGTDTQYF.

V is TRBV24-1 and J is TRBJ2-1; 8 nucleotides align to TRBD1. V lost 10 bases and J lost 4; bases outside the gene matches: 5. This CDR3 has 13 amino acids. Germline loops: CDR1 KGHDR, CDR2 SFDVKD. CDR3 in DNA: TGTGCCACGGTGGACAGGGCTTACAATGAGCAGTTCTTC. Its protein product is CATVDRAYNEQFF.

The chain links TRBV6-1 to TRBJ2-3; possibly TRBD1 for D (5 bases). The V gene lost 0 bases and the J gene lost 8 bases, with 12 bases spanning the gap. Per the germline V gene, CDR1 is MNHNS and CDR2 is SASEGT. CDR3 length: 14 residues. Written as DNA, the CDR3 is TGTGCCAGCAGTGAAGCGACCATGGGGCGTACGCAGTATTTT. Translated: CASSEATMGRTQYF.

This chain connects TRBV9 to TRBJ2-2, with 7 bases aligning to TRBD1. Trimming removed 3 bases from V and 2 bases from J; junction bases left unmatched: 10. The CDR3 loop spans 17 amino acids. Germline V gene lookup returns CDR1 SGDLS and CDR2 YYNGEE. CDR3 protein: CASSALPQGVNTGELFF. CDR3 DNA sequence: TGTGCCAGCAGCGCCCTCCCGCAGGGGGTAAACACCGGGGAGCTGTTTTTT.

This chain joins TRBV11-2 and TRBJ2-7; TRBD1 matches 8 bases. This CDR3 region has 15 residues. Trimming took 1 base from V and 2 from J; bases not matched to a gene: 4. The germline gives CDR1 SGHAT, CDR2 FQNNGV. Here the CDR3 DNA reads TGTGCCAGCAGCTTAGGACAGGGGAATGCCTACGAGCAGTACTTC. Its translation: CASSLGQGNAYEQYF.

The chain recombines TRBV7-2 with TRBJ2-5; TRBD1 matches at 7 bases. Trimming at V came to 0 bases and at J to 4 bases, leaving 8 bases not matched to a gene. The CDR3 is made up of 16 amino acids. Germline V gene lookup returns CDR1 SGHTA and CDR2 FQGNSA. CDR3 protein: CASSLANKGAGETQYF. The CDR3 bases are TGTGCCAGCAGCTTAGCGAATAAGGGGGCGGGAGAGACCCAGTACTTC.

The gene calls are TRBV7-2 and TRBJ2-5; the D is unclear. Trimming shortened V by 8 bases and J by 0 bases, and 7 bases separated the two germline ends. The CDR3 has 12 residues. CDR1 SGHTA and CDR2 FQGNSA come from the germline V gene. Here the CDR3 reads CASDPDQETQYF. DNA of the CDR3: TGTGCCAGCGATCCGGACCAAGAGACCCAGTACTTC.

The chain uses TRBV2 and TRBJ1-1; D unresolved. The V and J ends lost 6 bases and 4 bases respectively, with 12 bases between them. In germline, CDR1 is SNHLY, CDR2 FYNNEI. The CDR3 is made up of 13 amino acids. CDR3 DNA sequence: TGTGCCAGCAGCGCACATGTCTCCACTGAAGCTTTCTTT. It translates to CASSAHVSTEAFF.

The V and J genes are TRBV24-1 and TRBJ1-5, with a tentative D call TRBD1 (6 bases). The CDR3 length is 17 residues. The germline V gene has CDR1 KGHDR and CDR2 SFDVKD. Between the trimmed V and J ends, which lost 2 bases and 0 bases, there was a span of 13 bases. The CDR3 region has the DNA TGTGCCACCAGTGATTCAGGGGTGCCCTATAGCAATCAGCCCCAGCATTTT. It encodes CATSDSGVPYSNQPQHF.

In its sample, this clone was seen a few times. This sequence joins TRBV7-3 and TRBJ2-1, with a tentative D call TRBD2 (6 bases). The CDR3 spans 13 residues. CDR1 is SGHTA and CDR2 is FQGTGA in the germline V gene. V lost 5 bases and J lost 8, with 13 bases in between. CDR3 residues: CASSTTSLHEQFF. The CDR3 DNA is TGTGCCAGCAGCACGACTAGTTTACATGAGCAGTTCTTC. The whole variable domain, remainder taken from reference TRBV7-3 and TRBJ2-1, is GAGVSQTPSNKVTEKGKYVELRCDPISGHTALYWYRQSLGQGPEFLIYFQGTGAADDSGLPNDRFFAVRPEGSVSTLKIQRTERGDSAVYLCASSTTSLHEQFFGPGTRLTVL.

This chain links TRBV4-1 with TRBJ2-2, with TRBD2 matching 11 bases. Germline CDR1 and CDR2: MGHRA and YSYEKL. V shed 8 bases and J 5 bases; nucleotides not matched to a gene: 16. The CDR3 loop spans 18 amino acids. CDR3 sequence reads: CASGKQGIAGGYTGELFF. CDR3 bases: TGCGCCAGCGGGAAACAAGGGATAGCGGGAGGGTATACCGGGGAGCTGTTTTTT.

The chain employs TRBV7-2 and TRBJ2-3; D is uncertain. Germline V gives CDR1 SGHTA, CDR2 FQGNSA. Trimming cost V 5 bases and J 3 bases, with 15 bases left between them. The CDR3 length is 15 residues. The CDR3 nucleotides are TGTGCCAGCAGCCTAACCCCAGGCGTTACAGATACGCAGTATTTT. This codes for CASSLTPGVTDTQYF.

The chain's CDR3 is CASSPGLARSGNTIYF. CDR3 nucleotide sequence: TGTGCCAGCAGCCCAGGACTTGCGCGCTCTGGAAACACCATATATTTT. The chain couples TRBV27 to TRBJ1-3; unclear D gene. The germline V and J ends were trimmed by 6 bases and 0 bases, with 15 bases remaining between them. Germline V CDR1 and CDR2: MNHEY, SMNVEV (reference sequence). This CDR3 contains 16 residues.

The chain combines TRBV5-4 with TRBJ2-7; 7 nucleotides align to TRBD1. The trim removed 5 bases at V and 0 bases at J, leaving 8 bases unmatched. The CDR3 covers 15 residues. Germline loops: CDR1 SGHNT, CDR2 YYREEE (reference sequence). CDR3 region: CASSSGQDRSYEQYF. The DNA of the CDR3 is TGTGCCAGCAGTTCCGGACAGGATCGCTCCTACGAGCAGTACTTC. The full variable domain, in which reference TRBV5-4 and TRBJ2-7 provide the parts outside the CDR3, is ETGVTQSPTHLIKTRGQQVTLRCSSQSGHNTVSWYQQALGQGPQFIFQYYREEENGRGNFPPRFSGLQFPNYSSELNVNALELDDSALYLCASSSGQDRSYEQYFGPGTRLTVT.

The V and J genes are TRBV2 and TRBJ2-7, with a tentative D call TRBD1 (7 bases). The CDR3 extends over 16 amino acids. Trimming stripped 6 bases from V and 5 bases from J, with 23 bases between. Germline assignment: CDR1 SNHLY and CDR2 FYNNEI. DNA for the CDR3: TGTGCCAGCAGCGGCGGGGTGGACAGGAGTATCAACGAGCAGTACTTC. Encoded protein: CASSGGVDRSINEQYF.

The CDR3 DNA follows: TGTGCCTGGAGGGAGAGGGGACAGGGCGAAAAACTGTTTTTT. As protein: CAWRERGQGEKLFF. V gene TRBV30 combines with J gene TRBJ1-4; TRBD1 matches 9 bases. CDR3 length: 14 amino acids. The V and J ends lost 3 bases and 8 bases, in that order; junction bases with no gene match: 7. Germline V gene lookup returns CDR1 GTSNPN and CDR2 SVGIG (reference sequence).

The rearrangement joins TRBV11-2 to TRBJ2-1; D gene uncertain. The CDR3 length is 11 residues. Deletions cut 5 bases from V and 5 bases from J, with 4 bases between. Looked up from germline, CDR1 is SGHAT and CDR2 is FQNNGV. CDR3 sequence reads: CASSLNNEQFF. CDR3 bases: TGTGCCAGCAGCCTTAACAATGAGCAGTTCTTC.

This clone was seen a single time. The J gene is TRBJ2-7, the V gene TRBV30; 8 bases line up with TRBD1. Trimming cost V 8 bases and J 0 bases; bases outside gene matches: 3. CDR3 length: 12 amino acids. CDR1 GTSNPN and CDR2 SVGIG come from the germline V gene (reference sequence). The CDR3 loop reads CAGTGSSYEQYF. As DNA, the CDR3 is TGTGCCGGGACAGGAAGCTCCTACGAGCAGTACTTC.